The rows below give T cell receptor beta chains drawn from one sample of a study of CD4 T cell repertoires and nickel. TCRdb re-called the RT-PCR reads through MiXCR, storing one row per CDR3 protein. The table lists roughly 400 distinct CDR3 sequences, roughly 70% of them singletons. Material for sequencing was CD4+ T cells from blood, not recorded whether cultured. These receptors all come from a human donor in a nickel allergy study, with or without nickel allergy (not recorded which). It is not recorded whether this sample comes from one donor or several. Each CDR3 is given with its conserved first and last residue. Fields, in order: V gene, D gene, J gene, clone size, CDR3 protein, CDR3 DNA. A D gene is named only where the DNA matches it firmly. Clone size is not always given. Where it is, it says once, few, many or a class for expanded clones.

v_call: TRBV12-3/TRBV12-4; d_call: -; j_call: TRBJ1-5; clone_size: -; cdr3_aa: CASSLLQGQPQHF; cdr3_nt: TGTGCCAGCAGTTTATTGCAAGGGCAGCCCCAGCATTTT
v_call: TRBV6-1; d_call: TRBD1; j_call: TRBJ1-2; clone_size: -; cdr3_aa: CASVSGTGLYGYTF; cdr3_nt: TGTGCCAGCGTTTCCGGGACAGGTCTCTATGGCTACACCTTC
v_call: TRBV12-3/TRBV12-4; d_call: -; j_call: TRBJ1-1; clone_size: few; cdr3_aa: CASSLVTGTTEAFF; cdr3_nt: TGTGCCAGCAGTTTAGTTACAGGGACCACTGAAGCTTTCTTT
v_call: TRBV6-2/TRBV6-3; d_call: -; j_call: TRBJ2-4; clone_size: -; cdr3_aa: CASTEPGVAKNIQYF; cdr3_nt: TGTGCCAGCACTGAACCGGGGGTAGCCAAAAACATTCAGTACTTC
v_call: TRBV4-2; d_call: -; j_call: TRBJ2-3; clone_size: -; cdr3_aa: CASKQGREDTQYF; cdr3_nt: TGTGCCAGCAAACAGGGAAGGGAAGATACGCAGTATTTT
v_call: TRBV20-1; d_call: -; j_call: TRBJ2-3; clone_size: -; cdr3_aa: CSARGGEKDQSTDTQYF; cdr3_nt: TGCAGTGCTAGAGGGGGGGAAAAGGACCAAAGCACAGATACGCAGTATTTT
v_call: TRBV10-2; d_call: TRBD1; j_call: TRBJ1-2; clone_size: -; cdr3_aa: CASSENRGYGYTF; cdr3_nt: TGCGCCAGCAGTGAGAACAGGGGATATGGCTACACCTTC
v_call: TRBV20-1; d_call: -; j_call: TRBJ2-3; clone_size: once; cdr3_aa: CSALRGATDTQYF; cdr3_nt: TGCAGTGCCCTCCGGGGGGCCACAGATACGCAGTATTTT
v_call: TRBV2; d_call: TRBD1; j_call: TRBJ2-7; clone_size: -; cdr3_aa: CASAQGARRYEQYF; cdr3_nt: TGTGCCAGCGCACAGGGGGCTAGGCGCTACGAGCAGTACTTC
v_call: TRBV4-1; d_call: -; j_call: TRBJ1-1; clone_size: -; cdr3_aa: CASSPLGRGVKDTEAFF; cdr3_nt: TGCGCCAGCAGCCCTCTTGGCAGGGGAGTGAAGGACACTGAAGCTTTCTTT
v_call: TRBV19; d_call: TRBD1; j_call: TRBJ1-6; clone_size: -; cdr3_aa: CASTLRDRVDSPLHF; cdr3_nt: TGTGCCAGTACCCTGCGAGACAGGGTTGATTCACCCCTCCACTTT
v_call: TRBV6-1; d_call: TRBD1; j_call: TRBJ1-5; clone_size: -; cdr3_aa: CASSADRGGNQPQHF; cdr3_nt: TGTGCCAGCAGTGCGGACAGGGGAGGCAATCAGCCCCAGCATTTT
v_call: TRBV20-1; d_call: -; j_call: TRBJ1-5; clone_size: -; cdr3_aa: CSARPRGFPPQHF; cdr3_nt: TGCAGTGCTAGACCCAGGGGTTTCCCTCCCCAGCATTTT
v_call: TRBV7-9; d_call: -; j_call: TRBJ2-7; clone_size: -; cdr3_aa: CASSLTSRGGSYEQYF; cdr3_nt: TGTGCCAGCAGCTTAACTTCACGCGGTGGGTCCTACGAGCAGTACTTC
v_call: TRBV7-2; d_call: TRBD1; j_call: TRBJ2-7; clone_size: -; cdr3_aa: CASSLGDRGVYEQYF; cdr3_nt: TGTGCCAGCAGCTTAGGGGACAGGGGCGTCTACGAGCAGTACTTC
v_call: TRBV7-8; d_call: -; j_call: TRBJ2-5; clone_size: few; cdr3_aa: CASSLAQDSNQETQYF; cdr3_nt: TGTGCCAGCAGCTTAGCCCAGGACAGCAACCAAGAGACCCAGTACTTC
v_call: TRBV20-1; d_call: -; j_call: TRBJ1-6; clone_size: once; cdr3_aa: CSASPGRPDSPLHF; cdr3_nt: TGCAGTGCTAGCCCCGGACGACCTGATTCACCCCTCCACTTT
v_call: TRBV6-2/TRBV6-3; d_call: -; j_call: TRBJ2-5; clone_size: -; cdr3_aa: CASSYAMREETQYF; cdr3_nt: TGTGCCAGCAGTTACGCCATGAGGGAAGAGACCCAGTACTTC
v_call: TRBV15; d_call: -; j_call: TRBJ1-5; clone_size: once; cdr3_aa: CATSRDRLGPQHF; cdr3_nt: TGTGCCACCAGCAGAGACCGGCTAGGGCCCCAGCATTTT
v_call: TRBV10-1; d_call: TRBD1; j_call: TRBJ1-6; clone_size: -; cdr3_aa: CASSQDRGSIRAAAVSPLHF; cdr3_nt: TGCGCCAGCAGTCAGGACAGGGGAAGTATTCGTGCCGCGGCGGTCTCACCCCTCCACTTT
v_call: TRBV4-2; d_call: -; j_call: TRBJ2-5; clone_size: few; cdr3_aa: CASSLSAQEETQYF; cdr3_nt: TGTGCCAGCAGCCTCTCAGCGCAGGAAGAGACCCAGTACTTC
v_call: TRBV5-1; d_call: TRBD1; j_call: TRBJ1-2; clone_size: -; cdr3_aa: CASSLSTGPRGYGYTF; cdr3_nt: TGCGCCAGCAGCTTGAGTACCGGCCCCAGGGGGTATGGCTACACCTTC
v_call: TRBV19; d_call: -; j_call: TRBJ1-1; clone_size: -; cdr3_aa: CASQRRGVISNTEAFF; cdr3_nt: TGTGCCAGTCAGAGAAGGGGGGTGATTTCGAACACTGAAGCTTTCTTT
v_call: TRBV7-6; d_call: TRBD2; j_call: TRBJ2-3; clone_size: few; cdr3_aa: CASSFLAPGLAGGTSTDTQYF; cdr3_nt: TGTGCCAGCAGCTTCCTCGCCCCCGGACTAGCGGGGGGTACTAGCACAGATACGCAGTATTTT
v_call: TRBV9; d_call: -; j_call: TRBJ2-5; clone_size: -; cdr3_aa: CASSPRGATEHLQETQYF; cdr3_nt: TGTGCCAGCAGCCCCAGAGGGGCGACAGAACACCTCCAAGAGACCCAGTACTTC
v_call: TRBV7-2; d_call: -; j_call: TRBJ2-3; clone_size: -; cdr3_aa: CASSYSRDTQYF; cdr3_nt: TGTGCCAGCAGTTACTCCCGGGATACGCAGTATTTT
v_call: TRBV18; d_call: TRBD2; j_call: TRBJ2-3; clone_size: few; cdr3_aa: CASSPRAGGRSDTQYF; cdr3_nt: TGTGCCAGCTCACCACGAGCGGGGGGTCGATCAGATACGCAGTATTTT
v_call: TRBV7-9; d_call: -; j_call: TRBJ1-2; clone_size: -; cdr3_aa: CASSTRDGYTF; cdr3_nt: TGTGCCAGCAGCACGAGGGATGGCTACACCTTC
v_call: TRBV4-3; d_call: TRBD1; j_call: TRBJ2-2; clone_size: -; cdr3_aa: CASSQDFRGRGTGELFF; cdr3_nt: TGCGCCAGCAGCCAAGATTTTAGGGGGCGTGGCACCGGGGAGCTGTTTTTT
v_call: TRBV7-2; d_call: TRBD2; j_call: TRBJ2-3; clone_size: -; cdr3_aa: CASSRSVAGGEDTQYF; cdr3_nt: TGTGCCAGCAGCCGCAGCGTAGCGGGGGGGGAGGATACGCAGTATTTT
v_call: TRBV5-4; d_call: TRBD1; j_call: TRBJ2-5; clone_size: -; cdr3_aa: CASSRRQGVGETQYF; cdr3_nt: TGTGCCAGCAGCCGCCGACAGGGGGTCGGGGAGACCCAGTACTTC
v_call: TRBV7-2; d_call: -; j_call: TRBJ1-3; clone_size: once; cdr3_aa: CASSPQGSQNTIYF; cdr3_nt: TGTGCCAGCAGCCCACAGGGAAGCCAAAACACCATATATTTT
v_call: TRBV24-1; d_call: -; j_call: TRBJ1-5; clone_size: -; cdr3_aa: CAVLGGARADSNQPQHF; cdr3_nt: TGTGCCGTCCTTGGTGGGGCTCGAGCAGATAGCAATCAGCCCCAGCATTTT
v_call: TRBV27; d_call: -; j_call: TRBJ1-1; clone_size: few; cdr3_aa: CASSPIWGNTEAFF; cdr3_nt: TGTGCCAGCAGTCCTATCTGGGGGAACACTGAAGCTTTCTTT
v_call: TRBV19; d_call: TRBD1; j_call: TRBJ1-2; clone_size: -; cdr3_aa: CASSMGRQGSTYGYTF; cdr3_nt: TGTGCCAGTAGTATGGGACGACAGGGGTCGACATATGGCTACACCTTC